This TCR beta chain was documented in a study of blood T cells in healthy people across ages. Individuals who donated were healthy Caucasians from Russia aged about 6 to 95. Primers used in a second PCR of roughly 6 to 12 cycles were a sample-barcoded 5' primer and a J-beta primer mix. Every molecule of cDNA carried a tag from a template-switch adaptor with 12 random nucleotides. A single record per CDR3 protein comes from TCRdb applying MiXCR to the 5' RACE reads. The sample includes fewer than 800,000 distinct CDR3 sequences, more than 20% of them seen just once. This clonotype came up a few times. Antigen: not known. There are 15 residues in the CDR3. Germline-derived CDR1 and CDR2 are SGHRS and YFSETQ. V lost 1 base to trimming and J lost 0 bases, with 10 bases between them. Points from the study as a whole: While age rose, TCR beta diversity per million T cells dropped in a roughly linear way.

These same records also appear under a second study, on T cells of mothers and their children. Per that paper: The effect of thymic selection on TCR recombination output is similar between related and unrelated pairs.

The TCR comes from a boy aged 5-17 years in good health. The rearrangement links TRBV5-1 to TRBJ2-5; perhaps TRBD1 as D (6 bases). Sequencing used blood. CDR3 sequence (DNA): TGCGCCAGCAGCTTGTTAGGACAGAACCAAGAGACCCAGTACTTC. Protein: CASSLLGQNQETQYF.